What follows are 27 T cell receptor beta chains derived from one specimen sequenced in a study of technical replicates of blood from a handful of donors. Measured with immunoSEQ multiplex PCR; TCRdb has only the in-frame clones, and not every one. The table lists around 83,000 clones, around 94% of them singletons. Material: T cells isolated from PBMCs. These receptors originate from a human donor in good health.

V gene TRBV2 combines with J gene TRBJ1-1, with a possible D match to TRBD1 (6 bases). The germline V and J ends were trimmed by 4 bases and 1 base, with 13 bases remaining between them. The CDR3 totals 15 residues. CDR1 is SNHLY and CDR2 is FYNNEI in the germline V gene. The CDR3, as DNA: TGTGCCAGCAGTGGACTCAGAGGGGGGAACACTGAAGCTTTCTTT. Its translation is CASSGLRGGNTEAFF.

This chain connects TRBV7-8 to TRBJ2-7; possible D gene TRBD1, 5 bases. The V and J ends lost 8 bases and 4 bases respectively, with 6 bases between them. Per the germline V gene, CDR1 is SGHVS and CDR2 is FQNEAQ. The CDR3 loop spans 10 amino acids. CDR3 bases: TGTGCCAGCCAGGGATACGAGCAGTACTTC. Protein: CASQGYEQYF.

The J gene is TRBJ1-2, the V gene TRBV6-6, with unresolved D. Trimming left V 7 bases short and J 6 bases short, with 12 bases between. The CDR3 spans 12 residues. Germline values: CDR1 MNHNY, CDR2 SVGAGI (reference sequence). The CDR3 DNA sequence: TGTGCCAGCACCCAGATAGGAGATGGCTACACCTTC. Translated, it gives CASTQIGDGYTF.

The chain couples TRBV10-3 to TRBJ1-5; D is unresolved. This CDR3 has 13 amino acids. Trimming pared 8 bases from V and 1 base from J, leaving 9 bases between. Per germline, CDR1 ENHRY and CDR2 SYGVKD. CDR3 region: CAIGQESNQPQHF. CDR3 coding DNA: TGTGCCATCGGGCAAGAGAGCAATCAGCCCCAGCATTTT.

The genes are TRBV25-1 and TRBJ2-1; 9 bases agree with TRBD1. J was trimmed by 3 bases and V by 6 bases; bases with no gene match: 12. The CDR3 has 17 amino acids. Per the germline V gene, CDR1 is MGHDK and CDR2 is SYGVNS. CDR3 protein: CASSQGAGTGRYNEQFF. In nucleotides, the CDR3 is TGTGCCAGCAGCCAAGGGGCCGGGACAGGGCGCTACAATGAGCAGTTCTTC.

This chain connects TRBV27 to TRBJ1-3; a possible D gene is TRBD1 (6 bases). Germline CDR1 and CDR2: MNHEY and SMNVEV (reference sequence). Trimming stripped 6 bases from V and 3 bases from J, with 12 bases between. The length of the CDR3 is 14 residues. The CDR3 region has the DNA TGTGCCAGCAGCTTGTCAGGGGTTGGAAACACCATATATTTT. It translates to CASSLSGVGNTIYF.

The CDR3 DNA sequence: TGTGCCAGTAGTACCACAGGGGCTCAGCCCCAGCATTTT. As protein: CASSTTGAQPQHF. The V gene is TRBV19, the J gene TRBJ1-5; 7 positions match TRBD1. This CDR3 contains 13 residues. With V trimmed by 4 bases and J by 6 bases, 3 bases remained unmatched. Germline V gives CDR1 LNHDA, CDR2 SQIVND (reference sequence).

J is TRBJ2-7 and V is TRBV19; D remains unclear. Germline V lookup: CDR1 LNHDA, CDR2 SQIVND (reference sequence). This CDR3 region has 14 residues. V lost 0 bases and J lost 3, with 9 bases in between. CDR3 nucleotide sequence: TGTGCCAGTAGTATAGATCCAGGTAGCTACGAGCAGTACTTC. It encodes CASSIDPGSYEQYF. Using reference TRBV19 and TRBJ2-7 for the parts outside the CDR3, the full variable domain is DGGITQSPKYLFRKEGQNVTLSCEQNLNHDAMYWYRQDPGQGLRLIYYSQIVNDFQKGDIAEGYSVSREKKESFPLTVTSAQKNPTAFYLCASSIDPGSYEQYFGPGTRLTVT.

This chain connects TRBV4-3 to TRBJ2-4; D not resolved. Per germline, CDR1 LGHNA and CDR2 YSLEER. CDR3 length equals 15 residues. The V end lost 2 bases, the J end lost 4 bases, and 12 bases lay between the germline ends. As DNA, the CDR3 is TGCGCCAGCAGCCAATTCCGCGATCTAAAAAACATTCAGTACTTC. It yields the protein CASSQFRDLKNIQYF.

V and J are TRBV30 and TRBJ1-3, with D uncertain. This CDR3 comprises 12 residues. Trimming removed 2 bases at V and 4 bases at J, with 6 bases between. Germline CDR1 and CDR2: GTSNPN and SVGIG (reference sequence). The CDR3 spells CAWSPGGNTIYF. CDR3 sequence (DNA): TGTGCCTGGAGTCCCGGGGGAAACACCATATATTTT.

The chain links TRBV20-1 to TRBJ2-7, with TRBD1 as a possible D gene (6 bases). From germline, CDR1 is DFQATT and CDR2 SNEGSKA (reference sequence). The CDR3 spans 11 residues. V was clipped by 6 bases and J by 4 bases, with 10 bases between them. CDR3 DNA: TGCAGTGCGAATACAGGGTACGAGCAGTACTTC. Translated: CSANTGYEQYF.

This chain connects TRBV28 to TRBJ1-3; TRBD1 is a possible D gene (6 bases). Germline lookup yields CDR1 MDHEN and CDR2 SYDVKM. The V gene lost 6 bases and the J gene lost 1 base, with 13 bases spanning the gap. The CDR3 has 15 residues. In DNA form, the CDR3 reads TGTGCCAGCAGGATAGGGGGTTCATCTGGAAACACCATATATTTT. This translates into CASRIGGSSGNTIYF.

This chain connects TRBV14 to TRBJ2-7; D might be TRBD2 (5 bases). Germline V gene data show CDR1 as SGHDN and CDR2 as FVKESK. Between the trimmed V and J ends, which lost 4 bases and 0 bases, there was a span of 13 bases. The CDR3 extends over 15 amino acids. CDR3 coding DNA: TGTGCCAGCAGCCCTAGGACTCTTAGCTCCTACGAGCAGTACTTC. Translating gives CASSPRTLSSYEQYF.

This chain connects TRBV14 to TRBJ1-5; no clear D. Germline V gives CDR1 SGHDN, CDR2 FVKESK. The CDR3 has 15 amino acids. Trimming shortened V by 1 base and J by 0 bases, and 7 bases separated the two germline ends. The CDR3 sequence is CASSQALVSNQPQHF. CDR3 DNA: TGTGCCAGCAGCCAAGCACTAGTTAGCAATCAGCCCCAGCATTTT.

The chain couples TRBV27 to TRBJ2-7; TRBD2 agrees at 12 bases. The germline V gene has CDR1 MNHEY and CDR2 SMNVEV (reference sequence). The CDR3 is 14 residues long. V shed 4 bases, J shed 2 bases, and the junction held 0 bases outside the gene matches. For the CDR3, the DNA is TGTGCCAGCAGTTGGACTAGCGGGACCTACGAGCAGTACTTC. Translating gives CASSWTSGTYEQYF.

This clone was detected only once. This rearrangement joins TRBV30 to TRBJ1-5; D is unclear. Germline CDR1 is GTSNPN and CDR2 is SVGIG (reference sequence). This CDR3 is 14 amino acids long. V was trimmed by 7 bases and J by 3 bases, leaving 16 bases between them. For the CDR3, the DNA is TGTGCCTTAAAGGAGGACGGATCCAATCAGCCCCAGCATTTT. It yields the protein CALKEDGSNQPQHF.

This chain uses TRBV27 with TRBJ2-3; 9 bases align to TRBD2. The trim removed 5 bases at V and 0 bases at J, leaving 9 bases unmatched. The CDR3 runs to 17 residues. Looked up from germline, CDR1 is MNHEY and CDR2 is SMNVEV (reference sequence). The CDR3 DNA is TGTGCCAGCAGTGGGATCCGGACTAGCGATAGCACAGATACGCAGTATTTT. Translated: CASSGIRTSDSTDTQYF.

The chain has TRBV11-2 and TRBJ1-5; the D gene is possibly TRBD1 (5 bases). Germline V CDR1 and CDR2: SGHAT, FQNNGV. The V end lost 5 bases, the J end lost 0 bases, and 8 bases lay between the germline ends. This CDR3 contains 14 residues. CDR3 nucleotides: TGTGCCAGCAGCCTGGGACTTAGCAATCAGCCCCAGCATTTT. Protein sequence: CASSLGLSNQPQHF.

V gene TRBV27 combines with J gene TRBJ2-1; 8 bases are shared with TRBD1. V was clipped by 6 bases and J by 7 bases; unmatched bases: 5. The CDR3 spans 13 residues. Germline V gene lookup returns CDR1 MNHEY and CDR2 SMNVEV (reference sequence). In nucleotides, the CDR3 is TGTGCCAGCAGCAGGGGGCGTAGGAATGAGCAGTTCTTC. Protein sequence: CASSRGRRNEQFF.

This clone was seen a handful of times. The chain couples TRBV4-1 to TRBJ1-1; TRBD1 matches 9 bases. V lost 0 bases to trimming and J lost 1 base; unmatched junction nucleotides: 3. The CDR3 totals 16 residues. Germline values: CDR1 MGHRA, CDR2 YSYEKL. Written as DNA, the CDR3 is TGCGCCAGCAGCCAAGAAATACAGGGGGCGAACACTGAAGCTTTCTTT. Encoded protein: CASSQEIQGANTEAFF.

The gene calls are TRBV27 and TRBJ2-7; 10 bases fit TRBD2. The CDR3 totals 15 residues. V lost 6 bases and J lost 2; bases outside the gene matches: 7. Germline loops: CDR1 MNHEY, CDR2 SMNVEV (reference sequence). Written as DNA, the CDR3 is TGTGCCAGCAGCCTAGCGGGAGCGCCGCCCTACGAGCAGTACTTC. It specifies CASSLAGAPPYEQYF.

The V call is TRBV28, the J call TRBJ2-1; TRBD2 aligns across 8 bases. The germline V gene has CDR1 MDHEN and CDR2 SYDVKM. There are 16 residues in the CDR3. J was trimmed by 2 bases and V by 7 bases; bases with no gene match: 10. The CDR3 DNA reads TGTGCCAGCACACCCGTCGGGCGGGAGGCCTACAATGAGCAGTTCTTC. Translating it yields CASTPVGREAYNEQFF.

This rearrangement joins TRBV5-1 to TRBJ2-7, with 8 bases aligning to TRBD1. After removal of 1 base from V and 4 bases from J, the junction contained 4 bases not matched to a gene. The CDR3 extends over 14 amino acids. Germline CDR1 SGHRS, CDR2 YFSETQ. The DNA for the CDR3 is TGCGCCAGCAGCTTGAATGACAGGGGTTACGAGCAGTACTTC. It codes for CASSLNDRGYEQYF.

The gene calls are TRBV5-6 and TRBJ2-3, with 7 nucleotides matching TRBD1. The CDR3 runs 15 residues. V gave up 0 bases and J gave up 2 bases; unmatched junction bases: 3. Per germline, CDR1 SGHDT and CDR2 YYEEEE. The CDR3: CASSLGQGYTDTQYF. The CDR3 DNA follows: TGTGCCAGCAGCTTGGGACAGGGATACACAGATACGCAGTATTTT. The variable domain in full, with the rest retrieved from reference TRBV5-6 and TRBJ2-3, is DAGVTQSPTHLIKTRGQQVTLRCSPKSGHDTVSWYQQALGQGPQFIFQYYEEEERQRGNFPDRFSGHQFPNYSSELNVNALLLGDSALYLCASSLGQGYTDTQYFGPGTRLTVL.

The V gene is TRBV28, the J gene TRBJ1-4, with D possibly being TRBD1 (6 bases). The V end lost 3 bases, the J end lost 2 bases, and 13 bases lay between the germline ends. Germline V CDR1 and CDR2: MDHEN, SYDVKM. This CDR3 is built from 16 residues. CDR3 sequence reads: CASSFRGLGTNEKLFF. DNA for the CDR3: TGTGCCAGCAGTTTTAGGGGGTTGGGGACTAATGAAAAACTGTTTTTT. The whole variable domain, remainder taken from reference TRBV28 and TRBJ1-4, is DVKVTQSSRYLVKRTGEKVFLECVQDMDHENMFWYRQDPGLGLRLIYFSYDVKMKEKGDIPEGYSVSREKKERFSLILESASTNQTSMYLCASSFRGLGTNEKLFFGSGTQLSVL.

This clone was recorded once. The chain couples TRBV7-2 to TRBJ2-3, with TRBD2 matching 10 bases. The CDR3 length is 19 residues. Germline-derived CDR1 and CDR2 are SGHTA and FQGNSA. J was trimmed by 1 base and V by 1 base; bases with no gene match: 11. CDR3 nucleotide sequence: TGTGCCAGCAGCTTAGTAAGTCTAGCGGGAGTAGGTGGCACAGATACGCAGTATTTT. As protein: CASSLVSLAGVGGTDTQYF.

The rearrangement links TRBV7-2 to TRBJ2-7; 11 bases line up with TRBD2. CDR1 SGHTA and CDR2 FQGNSA come from the germline V gene. This CDR3 has 14 residues. V trimming: 5 bases; J trimming: 9 bases; junction bases outside the gene matches: 9. In nucleotides, the CDR3 is TGTGCCAGCAGCCCTACTAGCGGGAGCGGTATGCAGTACTTC. Translation: CASSPTSGSGMQYF.